This passage covers 21 T cell receptor beta chains from one sample sequenced in a study of T-cell memory formation after mild COVID-19. In TCRdb, the 5' RACE reads were re-called with MiXCR into one record per CDR3 protein. The sample lists roughly 560,000 distinct CDR3 sequences, about 20% occurring once. Input material: PBMCs or a T cell subset sorted from them (not recorded which). These receptors all stem from an adult woman who had mild COVID-19 (a few samples of this study predate the infection). Cell type and time point are not known.

The chain couples TRBV7-3 to TRBJ2-2; D gene unclear. V lost 1 base, J lost 3 bases, and 9 bases lay in between. CDR1 SGHTA and CDR2 FQGTGA come from the germline V gene. The CDR3 loop spans 15 amino acids. This CDR3 is CASSLMGIDTGELFF. The CDR3 nucleotides read TGTGCCAGCAGCTTAATGGGGATCGACACCGGGGAGCTGTTTTTT.

The CDR3: CASSETGGVDGYTF. CDR3 DNA sequence: TGCGCCAGCAGCGAGACAGGGGGCGTGGATGGCTACACCTTC. The chain is built from TRBV5-1 and TRBJ1-2; 10 bases map to TRBD1. Germline V gene sequence: CDR1 SGHRS, CDR2 YFSETQ. V lost 4 bases, J lost 6 bases, and 6 bases stayed unmatched. The length of the CDR3 is 14 residues.

CDR3 protein: CASSTDGRVNEQFF. The CDR3 DNA reads as TGCGCCAGCAGCACCGACGGCCGGGTCAATGAGCAGTTCTTC. The chain links TRBV4-3 to TRBJ2-1; no definite D call. Trimming shortened V by 5 bases and J by 6 bases, and 14 bases separated the two germline ends. The CDR3 covers 14 residues. The germline V gene has CDR1 LGHNA and CDR2 YSLEER.

This chain uses TRBV29-1 with TRBJ1-5; TRBD1 matches 10 bases. The CDR3 spans 13 residues. The germline gives CDR1 SQVTM, CDR2 ANQGSEA. The V and J ends lost 6 bases and 5 bases, in that order; junction bases with no gene match: 4. CDR3 sequence reads: CSVGTGVYQPQHF. The CDR3 bases are TGCAGCGTAGGGACAGGGGTCTATCAGCCCCAGCATTTT.

V and J are TRBV7-2 and TRBJ2-7; possibly TRBD1 for D (6 bases). The germline V gene has CDR1 SGHTA and CDR2 FQGNSA. Trimming took 5 bases from V and 2 from J, leaving 19 bases between them. The CDR3 covers 16 residues. The CDR3 region has the DNA TGTGCCAGCAGCCTAGATCCAGGGGCCTATCCCTACGAGCAGTACTTC. It yields the protein CASSLDPGAYPYEQYF. The complete variable domain, with remaining parts taken from reference TRBV7-2 and TRBJ2-7, reads GAGVSQSPSNKVTEKGKDVELRCDPISGHTALYWYRQSLGQGLEFLIYFQGNSAPDKSGLPSDRFSAERTGGSVSTLTIQRTQQEDSAVYLCASSLDPGAYPYEQYFGPGTRLTVT.

The chain has TRBV30 and TRBJ2-7, with D uncertain. The CDR3 contains 13 residues. Per germline, CDR1 GTSNPN and CDR2 SVGIG (reference sequence). V gave up 0 bases and J gave up 7 bases, with 13 bases separating them. The CDR3 loop reads CAWSVLRWGEQYF. In DNA form, the CDR3 reads TGTGCCTGGAGTGTATTAAGGTGGGGTGAGCAGTACTTC.

The genes are TRBV20-1 and TRBJ2-7; 9 nucleotides align to TRBD2. Trimming removed 1 base from V and 2 bases from J; junction bases left unmatched: 9. Germline values: CDR1 DFQATT, CDR2 SNEGSKA (reference sequence). The CDR3 is made up of 16 amino acids. In nucleotides, the CDR3 is TGCAGTGCTAGAGCTGCGGGAGGGCCCACAGCCTACGAGCAGTACTTC. Its translation is CSARAAGGPTAYEQYF.

V is TRBV4-3 and J is TRBJ2-5, with TRBD2 identical over 11 bases. The V gene end was trimmed by 1 base and the J gene end by 5 bases; junction bases not matched to a gene: 3. The germline V gene has CDR1 LGHNA and CDR2 YSLEER. The CDR3 runs 15 residues. CDR3 sequence reads: CASSQAWTSGETQYF. CDR3 nucleotide sequence: TGCGCCAGCAGCCAAGCCTGGACTAGCGGGGAGACCCAGTACTTC.

The CDR3 DNA reads TGTGCCAGCAGTTACGTTGAAGGGGATGGCTACACCTTC. This sequence encodes CASSYVEGDGYTF. The V and J genes are TRBV6-5 and TRBJ1-2; TRBD1 is a possible D gene (5 bases). From germline, CDR1 is MNHEY and CDR2 SVGAGI. The CDR3 covers 13 residues. V lost 2 bases and J 6 bases, leaving 10 bases between the germline ends.

The chain couples TRBV7-6 to TRBJ2-1; 13 nucleotides agree with TRBD2. The CDR3 runs 17 residues. Germline V CDR1 and CDR2: SGHVS, FNYEAQ. Trimming cost V 6 bases and J 4 bases; bases outside gene matches: 9. CDR3 DNA sequence: TGTGCCAGCAGTCGGACTAGCGGGGGACCGGGGTACAATGAGCAGTTCTTC. As protein: CASSRTSGGPGYNEQFF.

The V and J genes are TRBV4-2 and TRBJ2-3; D is perhaps TRBD1 or TRBD2 (6 bases each). Looked up from germline, CDR1 is LGHNA and CDR2 is YNFKEQ. The CDR3 is 15 amino acids. The ends were cut back, 3 bases at V and 6 bases at J, with 16 bases in the middle. The CDR3 here is CASSHPSRGDDTQYF. For the CDR3, the DNA is TGTGCCAGCAGCCACCCCAGTAGGGGGGATGATACGCAGTATTTT.

This clonotype was seen only once. This chain joins TRBV19 and TRBJ1-2, with 8 bases identical to TRBD1. The CDR3 is 14 residues long. Germline-derived CDR1 and CDR2 are LNHDA and SQIVND (reference sequence). The V and J ends lost 4 bases and 2 bases, in that order; junction bases with no gene match: 3. DNA for the CDR3: TGTGCCAGTAGTACCCGACAGGGGAACTATGGCTACACCTTC. It is translated as CASSTRQGNYGYTF.

The sample holds many counts of this clonotype. The chain employs TRBV10-3 and TRBJ2-7, with D unclear. Germline V gene data show CDR1 as ENHRY and CDR2 as SYGVKD. V lost 7 bases to trimming and J lost 7 bases, with 23 bases between them. The CDR3 runs to 15 residues. The CDR3 DNA reads as TGTGCCATCAACCTTGACAAGAACTTCCCTGAGGAGCAGTACTTC. The encoded protein is CAINLDKNFPEEQYF.

The V and J genes are TRBV5-6 and TRBJ2-5, with D tentatively TRBD1 or TRBD2 (5 bases each). Germline CDR1 and CDR2: SGHDT and YYEEEE. The CDR3 spans 12 residues. V lost 3 bases and J lost 9, with 12 bases in between. This CDR3 reads CASSSHGAPQYF. The CDR3, as DNA: TGTGCCAGCAGCTCCCACGGGGCGCCCCAGTACTTC.

The rearrangement uses TRBV7-3 and TRBJ2-2; D call uncertain. V was clipped by 5 bases and J by 3 bases, with 16 bases between them. Germline loops: CDR1 SGHTA, CDR2 FQGTGA. The CDR3 is made up of 16 amino acids. CDR3 loop: CASSQPGGVDTGELFF. Here the CDR3 DNA reads TGTGCCAGCAGCCAGCCGGGTGGCGTCGACACCGGGGAGCTGTTTTTT.

V and J are TRBV6-1 and TRBJ2-3; the match to TRBD2 covers 9 bases. Trimming took 3 bases from V and 6 from J; bases not matched to a gene: 16. CDR1 and CDR2 from the germline V gene are MNHNS and SASEGT. The CDR3 extends over 18 amino acids. Here the CDR3 reads CASSDPSTSGWGLDTQYF. DNA of the CDR3: TGTGCCAGCAGTGACCCCTCGACTAGCGGATGGGGTCTGGATACGCAGTATTTT.

J is TRBJ1-4 and V is TRBV5-5; TRBD1 matches at 8 bases. The V segment lost 4 bases and the J segment 2 bases; nucleotides outside the gene matches: 7. The germline CDR1 and CDR2 sequences are SGHKS and YYEKEE (reference sequence). The CDR3 runs 16 residues. CDR3 protein: CASSRQGRATNEKLFF. DNA of the CDR3: TGTGCCAGCAGCCGACAGGGGAGGGCGACTAATGAAAAACTGTTTTTT.

There are a few counts of this clonotype. CDR3 protein: CASNRQGQETQYF. The CDR3 nucleotides read TGTGCCAGCAACCGACAGGGCCAAGAGACCCAGTACTTC. The rearrangement links TRBV6-1 to TRBJ2-5, with TRBD1 matching over 7 bases. The CDR3 loop spans 13 amino acids. In germline, CDR1 is MNHNS, CDR2 SASEGT. V dropped 7 bases and J dropped 1; count of bases not matched to a gene: 3.

The chain has TRBV7-2 and TRBJ1-1; no clear D gene. With 0 bases removed from V and 3 bases from J, the gap between germline ends came to 11 bases. Per the germline V gene, CDR1 is SGHTA and CDR2 is FQGNSA. The CDR3 runs 15 residues. DNA for the CDR3: TGTGCCAGCAGCTTAGCGAGTCGAGGATACACTGAAGCTTTCTTT. This gives the protein CASSLASRGYTEAFF.

This rearrangement joins TRBV2 to TRBJ1-5; D unresolved. Per the germline V gene, CDR1 is SNHLY and CDR2 is FYNNEI. The germline V and J ends were trimmed by 6 bases and 1 base, with 13 bases remaining between them. CDR3 length: 15 amino acids. The DNA of the CDR3 is TGTGCCAGCAGAGCCCGCAAGGGCAGCAATCAGCCCCAGCATTTT. The encoded protein is CASRARKGSNQPQHF.

Only a few counts were recorded for this clonotype. V is TRBV4-2 and J is TRBJ2-2; 9 nucleotides match TRBD1. V lost 4 bases and J lost 7; bases outside the gene matches: 7. Looked up from germline, CDR1 is LGHNA and CDR2 is YNFKEQ. The CDR3 runs to 15 residues. The chain's CDR3 is CASSRDREIFGELFF. DNA of the CDR3: TGTGCCAGCAGCCGGGACAGGGAGATTTTCGGGGAGCTGTTTTTT.